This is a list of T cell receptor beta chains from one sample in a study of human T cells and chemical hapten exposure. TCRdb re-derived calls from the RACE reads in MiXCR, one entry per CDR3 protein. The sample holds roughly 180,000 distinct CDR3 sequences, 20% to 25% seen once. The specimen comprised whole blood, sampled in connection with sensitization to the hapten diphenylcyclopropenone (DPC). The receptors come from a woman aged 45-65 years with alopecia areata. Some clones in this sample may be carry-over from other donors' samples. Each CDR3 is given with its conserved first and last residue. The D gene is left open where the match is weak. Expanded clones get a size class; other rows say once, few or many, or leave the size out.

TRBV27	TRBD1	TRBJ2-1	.	CASMTGAQQFF	TGTGCCAGCATGACAGGGGCCCAGCAGTTCTTC
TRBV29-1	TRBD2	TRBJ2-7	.	CSGAESTSGLQYF	TGCAGCGGCGCTGAAAGCACTAGCGGCTTACAGTACTTC
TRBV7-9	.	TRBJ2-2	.	CASKRAANTGELFF	TGTGCCAGCAAGAGAGCAGCGAACACCGGGGAGCTGTTTTTT
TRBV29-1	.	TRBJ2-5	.	CSVDRSGSQETQYF	TGCAGCGTTGATCGATCAGGCTCTCAAGAGACCCAGTACTTC
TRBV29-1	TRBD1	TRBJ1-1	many	CSVEVNRGSTEAFF	TGCAGCGTTGAAGTAAACAGGGGCAGCACTGAAGCTTTCTTT
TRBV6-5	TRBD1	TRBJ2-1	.	CASSYHSGQGGYNEQFF	TGTGCCAGCAGTTACCATTCCGGACAGGGTGGGTACAATGAGCAGTTCTTC
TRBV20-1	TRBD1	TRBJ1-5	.	CSARVGQGYQPQHF	TGCAGTGCTAGAGTGGGACAGGGGTATCAGCCCCAGCATTTT
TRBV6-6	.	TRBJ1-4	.	CASSSGPEKLFF	TGTGCCAGCAGTTCGGGGCCGGAAAAACTGTTTTTT
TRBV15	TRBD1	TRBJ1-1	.	CATSRGGGQANTEAFF	TGTGCCACCAGCAGAGGGGGGGGACAGGCGAACACTGAAGCTTTCTTT
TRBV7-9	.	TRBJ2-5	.	CASSLGFVETQYF	TGTGCCAGCAGCTTAGGATTCGTAGAGACCCAGTACTTC
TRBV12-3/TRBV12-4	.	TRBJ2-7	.	CASSLALGSYEQYF	TGTGCCAGCAGTTTAGCTCTGGGGAGCTACGAGCAGTACTTC
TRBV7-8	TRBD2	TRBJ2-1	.	CASSILAGERIDEQFF	TGTGCCAGCAGCATACTAGCGGGAGAACGTATAGATGAGCAGTTCTTC
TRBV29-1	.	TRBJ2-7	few	CSVAPLGYEQYF	TGCAGCGTTGCCCCCCTAGGCTACGAGCAGTACTTC
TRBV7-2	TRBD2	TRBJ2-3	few	CASSHSGGDTQYF	TGTGCCAGCAGCCATAGCGGGGGAGATACGCAGTATTTT
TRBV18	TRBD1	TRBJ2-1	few	CASSPRQGSSYNEQFF	TGTGCCAGCTCACCGAGACAGGGTAGCTCCTACAATGAGCAGTTCTTC
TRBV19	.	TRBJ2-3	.	CASSGTPLPTDTQYF	TGTGCCAGTAGCGGGACCCCTTTACCCACAGATACGCAGTATTTT
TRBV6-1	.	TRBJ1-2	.	CASKQDYGYTF	TGTGCCAGCAAGCAGGACTATGGCTACACCTTC
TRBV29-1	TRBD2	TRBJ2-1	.	CSVDLAGEVFYNEQFF	TGCAGCGTTGATCTAGCGGGAGAGGTCTTCTACAATGAGCAGTTCTTC
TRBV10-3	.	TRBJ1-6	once	CAIRWDINQNSPLHF	TGTGCCATCAGATGGGACATCAATCAAAATTCACCCCTCCACTTT
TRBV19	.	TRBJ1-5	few	CASQQDRSNQPQHF	TGTGCCAGTCAACAGGACAGAAGCAATCAGCCCCAGCATTTT
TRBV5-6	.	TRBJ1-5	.	CASSLGLGINQPQHF	TGTGCCAGCAGCTTGGGGCTGGGAATCAATCAGCCCCAGCATTTT
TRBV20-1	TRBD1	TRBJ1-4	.	CSATGGANEKLFF	TGCAGTGCCACAGGGGGCGCTAATGAAAAACTGTTTTTT
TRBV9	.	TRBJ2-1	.	CASSGGDSYNEQFF	TGTGCCAGCAGCGGGGGCGACTCCTACAATGAGCAGTTCTTC
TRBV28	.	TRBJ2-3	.	CASSLSGFSHDTQYF	TGTGCCAGCAGTTTATCTGGGTTCTCCCACGATACGCAGTATTTT
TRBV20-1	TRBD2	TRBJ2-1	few	CSSGRESHNEQFF	TGTTCGTCCGGGAGGGAATCCCACAATGAGCAGTTCTTC
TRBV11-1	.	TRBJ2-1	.	CASSFARSSYNEQFF	TGTGCCAGCAGCTTCGCCCGTAGCTCCTACAATGAGCAGTTCTTC
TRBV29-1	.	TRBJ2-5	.	CSVDLDSPETQYF	TGCAGCGTTGACCTAGACTCCCCGGAGACCCAGTACTTC
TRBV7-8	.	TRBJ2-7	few	CASALPLHPYEQYF	TGTGCCAGCGCCCTCCCGCTCCATCCCTACGAGCAGTACTTC
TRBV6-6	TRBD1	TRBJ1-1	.	CASSYSDRGNTEAFF	TGTGCCAGCAGTTACTCGGACAGGGGGAACACTGAAGCTTTCTTT
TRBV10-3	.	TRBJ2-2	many	CAMLDDGELFF	TGTGCCATGCTAGATGACGGGGAGCTGTTTTTT
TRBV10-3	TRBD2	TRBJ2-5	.	CAISESSGWREEMEEETQYF	TGTGCCATCAGTGAGTCTTCCGGGTGGCGGGAGGAGATGGAAGAAGAGACCCAGTACTTC
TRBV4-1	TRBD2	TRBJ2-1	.	CASSEEEGLAGRGQFF	TGCGCCAGCAGCGAAGAGGAGGGACTAGCGGGACGAGGGCAGTTCTTC
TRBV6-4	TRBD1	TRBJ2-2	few	CASSVEAGGTGELFF	TGTGCCAGCAGTGTCGAGGCAGGGGGCACCGGGGAGCTGTTTTTT
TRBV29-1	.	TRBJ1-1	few	CSVGGASDTEAFF	TGCAGCGTTGGGGGGGCCTCGGACACTGAAGCTTTCTTT
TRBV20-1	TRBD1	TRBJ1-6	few	CSARPGTGRSSPLHF	TGCAGTGCTAGGCCCGGGACAGGGAGGAGTTCACCCCTCCACTTT
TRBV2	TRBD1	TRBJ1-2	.	CAGSQGSYGYTF	TGTGCCGGATCACAGGGGTCCTATGGCTACACCTTC
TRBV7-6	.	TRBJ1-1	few	CASSPTLAGAGRRTEAFF	TGTGCCAGCAGCCCAACCCTGGCGGGGGCTGGTAGGAGGACTGAAGCTTTCTTT
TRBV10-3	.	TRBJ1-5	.	CAISDRAVDQPQHF	TGTGCCATCAGTGACAGGGCAGTAGATCAGCCCCAGCATTTT
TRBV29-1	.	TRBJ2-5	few	CSVERDTLQETQYF	TGCAGCGTTGAACGGGACACCCTCCAAGAGACCCAGTACTTC